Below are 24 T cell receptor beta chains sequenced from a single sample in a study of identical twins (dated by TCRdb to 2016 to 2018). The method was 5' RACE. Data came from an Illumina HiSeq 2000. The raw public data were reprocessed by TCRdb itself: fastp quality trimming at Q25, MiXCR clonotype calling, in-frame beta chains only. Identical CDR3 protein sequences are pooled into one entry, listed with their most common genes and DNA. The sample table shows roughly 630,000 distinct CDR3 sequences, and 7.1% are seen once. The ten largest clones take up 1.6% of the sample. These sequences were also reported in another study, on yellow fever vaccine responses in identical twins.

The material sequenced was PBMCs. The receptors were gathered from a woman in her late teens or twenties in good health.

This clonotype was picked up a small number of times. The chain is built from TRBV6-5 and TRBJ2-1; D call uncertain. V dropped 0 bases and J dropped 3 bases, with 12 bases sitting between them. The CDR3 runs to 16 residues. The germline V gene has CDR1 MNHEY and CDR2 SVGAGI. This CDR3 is CASSYSTRYGYNEQFF. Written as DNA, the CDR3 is TGTGCCAGCAGTTACTCGACGAGGTACGGCTACAATGAGCAGTTCTTC.

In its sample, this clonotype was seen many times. Here the CDR3 DNA reads TGCAGTGCTAGGGACGGCTCCTACGAGCAGTACGTC. This translates into CSARDGSYEQYV. The rearrangement links TRBV20-1 to TRBJ2-7; D not certain. The germline V gene has CDR1 DFQATT and CDR2 SNEGSKA (reference sequence). The CDR3 is 12 amino acids. V was trimmed by 3 bases and J by 0 bases, leaving 6 bases between them.

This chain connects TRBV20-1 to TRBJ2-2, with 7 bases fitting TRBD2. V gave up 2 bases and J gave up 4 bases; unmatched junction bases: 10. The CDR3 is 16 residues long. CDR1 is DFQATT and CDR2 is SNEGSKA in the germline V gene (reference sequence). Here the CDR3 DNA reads TGCAGTGCTAGAACATGGGGGGTAGCGGGCACCGGGGAGCTGTTTTTT. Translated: CSARTWGVAGTGELFF.

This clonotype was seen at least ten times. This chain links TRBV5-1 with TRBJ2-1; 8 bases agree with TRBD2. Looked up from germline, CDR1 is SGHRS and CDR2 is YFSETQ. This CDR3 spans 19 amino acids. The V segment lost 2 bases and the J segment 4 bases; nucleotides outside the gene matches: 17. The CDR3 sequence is CASSLRPAGGGRQYNEQFF. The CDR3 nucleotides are TGCGCCAGCAGCTTAAGACCGGCGGGGGGCGGCCGACAGTACAATGAGCAGTTCTTC.

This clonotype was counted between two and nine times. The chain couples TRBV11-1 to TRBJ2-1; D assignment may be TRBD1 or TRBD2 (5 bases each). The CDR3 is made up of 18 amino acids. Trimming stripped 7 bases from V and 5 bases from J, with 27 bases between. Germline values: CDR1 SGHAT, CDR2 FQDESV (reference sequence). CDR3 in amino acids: CASTPGEWHGARDNEQFF. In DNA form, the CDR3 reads TGTGCCAGCACCCCCGGCGAATGGCATGGGGCGCGGGACAATGAGCAGTTCTTC.

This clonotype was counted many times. CDR3 residues: CASSFAPAYEQYF. DNA for the CDR3: TGTGCCAGCAGCTTTGCCCCAGCCTACGAGCAGTACTTC. This chain connects TRBV11-2 to TRBJ2-7; D not resolved. V was pared by 3 bases and J by 2 bases, with 8 bases between. The germline V gene encodes CDR1 SGHAT and CDR2 FQNNGV. The CDR3 runs 13 residues. Full variable domain (missing parts from reference TRBV11-2 and TRBJ2-7): EAGVAQSPRYKIIEKRQSVAFWCNPISGHATLYWYQQILGQGPKLLIQFQNNGVVDDSQLPKDRFSAERLKGVDSTLKIQPAKLEDSAVYLCASSFAPAYEQYFGPGTRLTVT.

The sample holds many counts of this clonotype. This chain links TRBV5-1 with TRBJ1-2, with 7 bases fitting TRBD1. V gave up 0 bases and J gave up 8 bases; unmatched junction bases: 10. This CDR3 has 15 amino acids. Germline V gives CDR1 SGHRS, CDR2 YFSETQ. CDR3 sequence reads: CASSLAGGMSGGYTF. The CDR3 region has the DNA TGCGCCAGCAGCTTGGCAGGGGGGATGTCGGGAGGCTACACCTTC.

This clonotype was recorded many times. CDR3 coding DNA: TGCGCCAGCTGGGAATTGGGGTACAATGAGCAGTTCTTC. This encodes CASWELGYNEQFF. This chain connects TRBV10-2 to TRBJ2-1; no clear D gene. With 8 bases removed from V and 4 bases from J, the gap between germline ends came to 12 bases. This CDR3 region has 13 residues. Germline CDR1 WSHSY, CDR2 SAAADI.

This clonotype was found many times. CDR3 protein: CSAEGRISYNEQFF. CDR3 sequence (DNA): TGCAGCGCCGAAGGAAGGATCTCCTACAATGAGCAGTTCTTC. V is TRBV29-1 and J is TRBJ2-1, with unresolved D. CDR1 and CDR2 (germline): SQVTM, ANQGSEA. The CDR3 spans 14 residues. Trimming took 7 bases from V and 0 from J, leaving 13 bases between them.

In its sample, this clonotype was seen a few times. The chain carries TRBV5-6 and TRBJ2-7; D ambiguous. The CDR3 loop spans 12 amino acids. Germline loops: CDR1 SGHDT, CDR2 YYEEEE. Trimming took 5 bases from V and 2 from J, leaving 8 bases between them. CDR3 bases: TGTGCCAGCAGTCACGCGGCCTACGAGCAGTACTTC. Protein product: CASSHAAYEQYF.

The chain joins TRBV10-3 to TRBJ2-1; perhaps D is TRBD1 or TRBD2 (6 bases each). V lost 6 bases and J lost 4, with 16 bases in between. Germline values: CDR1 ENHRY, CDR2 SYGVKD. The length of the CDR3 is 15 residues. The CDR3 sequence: CAISVGGAEYNEQFF. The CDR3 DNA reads TGTGCCATCAGCGTGGGGGGCGCGGAGTACAATGAGCAGTTCTTC.

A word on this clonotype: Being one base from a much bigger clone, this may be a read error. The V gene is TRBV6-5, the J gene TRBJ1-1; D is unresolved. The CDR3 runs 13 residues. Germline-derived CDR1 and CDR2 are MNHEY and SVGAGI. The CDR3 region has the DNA TGTGCCAGCAGTAACTCGAAAAGCACTGAAGCTTTCTTT. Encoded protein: CASSNSKSTEAFF.

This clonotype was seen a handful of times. The CDR3 coding sequence is TGTGCCAGCAGCCAAAGGGGCCACGAGCAGTACTTC. Translated, it gives CASSQRGHEQYF. The chain recombines TRBV3-1 with TRBJ2-7, with a possible D match to TRBD1 (5 bases). The V gene lost 2 bases and the J gene lost 5 bases, with 7 bases spanning the gap. The CDR3 runs 12 residues. Germline CDR1 and CDR2: LGHDT and YNNKEL (reference sequence).

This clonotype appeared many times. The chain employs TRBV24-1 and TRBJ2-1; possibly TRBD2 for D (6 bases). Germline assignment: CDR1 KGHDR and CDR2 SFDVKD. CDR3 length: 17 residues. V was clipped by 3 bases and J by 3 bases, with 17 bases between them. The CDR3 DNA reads TGTGCCACCAGTGATCCCCCTGGGGCGGGAAACTACAATGAGCAGTTCTTC. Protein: CATSDPPGAGNYNEQFF.

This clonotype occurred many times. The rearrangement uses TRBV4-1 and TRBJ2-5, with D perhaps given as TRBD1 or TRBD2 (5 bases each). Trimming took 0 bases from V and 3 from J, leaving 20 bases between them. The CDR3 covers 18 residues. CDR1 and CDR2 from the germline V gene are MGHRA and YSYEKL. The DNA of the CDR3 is TGCGCCAGCAGCCAAGAGACCTCCGGGACCCTCGGGGAAGAGACCCAGTACTTC. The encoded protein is CASSQETSGTLGEETQYF.

The CDR3 loop is CASRRLGLANYNEQFF. As DNA, the CDR3 is TGTGCCAGCAGGCGACTGGGACTAGCGAATTACAATGAGCAGTTCTTC. This chain links TRBV12-3 or TRBV12-4 with TRBJ2-1, with 10 bases identical to TRBD2. This CDR3 comprises 16 residues. After removal of 6 bases from V and 4 bases from J, the junction contained 9 bases not matched to a gene.

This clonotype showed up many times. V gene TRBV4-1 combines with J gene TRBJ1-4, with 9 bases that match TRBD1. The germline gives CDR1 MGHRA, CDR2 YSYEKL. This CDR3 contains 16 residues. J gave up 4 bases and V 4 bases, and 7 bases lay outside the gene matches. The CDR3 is CASSPWGGQGNEKLFF. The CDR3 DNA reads TGCGCCAGCAGCCCCTGGGGGGGACAGGGTAATGAAAAACTGTTTTTT.

CDR3 DNA: TGTGCCAGCAGCTCACTAGCGGCTAACTACGAGCAGTACTTC. Protein sequence: CASSSLAANYEQYF. The chain has TRBV7-2 and TRBJ2-7; the match to TRBD2 covers 8 bases. V lost 4 bases, J lost 3 bases, and 5 bases stayed unmatched. Germline lookup yields CDR1 SGHTA and CDR2 FQGNSA. This CDR3 has 14 amino acids.

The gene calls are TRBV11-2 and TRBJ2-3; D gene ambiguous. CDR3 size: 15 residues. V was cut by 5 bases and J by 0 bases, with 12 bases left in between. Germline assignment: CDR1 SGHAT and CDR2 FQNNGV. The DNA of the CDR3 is TGTGCCAGCAGCCCGTCATACTCTAGCACAGATACGCAGTATTTT. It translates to CASSPSYSSTDTQYF.

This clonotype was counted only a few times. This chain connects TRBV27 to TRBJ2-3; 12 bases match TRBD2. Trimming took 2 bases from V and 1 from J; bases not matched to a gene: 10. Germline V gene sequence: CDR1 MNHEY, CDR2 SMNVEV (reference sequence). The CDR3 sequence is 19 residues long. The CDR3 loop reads CASSLLAGGRSYGTDTQYF. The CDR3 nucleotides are TGTGCCAGCAGTTTACTAGCGGGGGGGCGGAGTTATGGCACAGATACGCAGTATTTT.

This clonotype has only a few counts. The CDR3: CASSPPGGVYEQFF. The CDR3 coding sequence is TGTGCCAGCAGTCCACCCGGGGGGGTGTATGAGCAGTTCTTC. The V call is TRBV6-1, the J call TRBJ2-1; 8 bases are a match to TRBD2. There are 14 residues in the CDR3. The ends lost 5 bases at V and 8 bases at J; junction bases unmatched: 8. The germline gives CDR1 MNHNS, CDR2 SASEGT.

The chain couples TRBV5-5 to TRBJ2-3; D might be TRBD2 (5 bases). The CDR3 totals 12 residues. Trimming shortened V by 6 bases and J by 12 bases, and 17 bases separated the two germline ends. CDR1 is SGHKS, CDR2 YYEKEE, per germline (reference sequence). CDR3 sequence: CASNLPGSGQYF. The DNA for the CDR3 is TGTGCCAGCAATCTGCCGGGATCTGGCCAGTATTTT.

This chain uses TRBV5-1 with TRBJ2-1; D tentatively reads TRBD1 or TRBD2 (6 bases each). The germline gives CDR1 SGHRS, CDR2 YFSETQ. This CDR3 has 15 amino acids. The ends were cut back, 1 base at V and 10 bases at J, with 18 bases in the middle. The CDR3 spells CASSLSQGRFGEQFF. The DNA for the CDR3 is TGCGCCAGCAGCTTGTCGCAGGGGAGGTTTGGAGAGCAGTTCTTC.

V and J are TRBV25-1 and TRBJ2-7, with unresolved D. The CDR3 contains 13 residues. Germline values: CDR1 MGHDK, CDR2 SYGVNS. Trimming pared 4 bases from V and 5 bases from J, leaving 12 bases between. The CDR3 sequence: CASSGPDLHEQYF. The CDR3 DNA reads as TGTGCCAGCAGTGGGCCGGACCTTCACGAGCAGTACTTC.